Below are 10 T cell receptor beta chains sequenced from a single sample in a study of cytomegalovirus exposure and HLA in healthy donors. This PCR relied on a set of 60 Vbeta primers and 13 Jbeta primers. Profiled with immunoSEQ multiplex PCR; TCRdb holds only in-frame clones, not every one. The sample consists of over 120,000 clones, 70% to 80% of them appearing once. The sample comprised PBMCs. The receptors stem from a woman aged 60 to 75 in good health and CMV-seropositive.

In this sample, this clone turned up once. The chain has TRBV27 and TRBJ1-1; tentative D call: TRBD1 (5 bases). This CDR3 comprises 15 residues. Trimming took 3 bases from V and 1 from J, leaving 12 bases between them. Germline V gene lookup returns CDR1 MNHEY and CDR2 SMNVEV (reference sequence). The CDR3 nucleotides are TGTGCCAGCAGTTTTGGGGGGTTTAGGAACACTGAAGCTTTCTTT. Protein: CASSFGGFRNTEAFF.

The CDR3 sequence is CASSVTGDSGNTIYF. DNA of the CDR3: TGTGCCAGCAGCGTCACAGGGGACTCTGGAAACACCATATATTTT. The chain has TRBV9 and TRBJ1-3; 7 nucleotides agree with TRBD1. In germline, CDR1 is SGDLS, CDR2 YYNGEE. V trimming: 2 bases; J trimming: 0 bases; junction bases outside the gene matches: 2. The CDR3 is 15 residues long.

For this clone: The sample holds other DNA sequences that translate to the same CDR3. The chain uses TRBV5-1 and TRBJ2-1; 12 bases line up with TRBD2. The V gene end was trimmed by 4 bases and the J gene end by 7 bases; junction bases not matched to a gene: 6. The CDR3 has 15 amino acids. CDR1 and CDR2 from the germline V gene are SGHRS and YFSETQ. CDR3 region: CASSIGLAGLNEQFF. CDR3 DNA sequence: TGCGCCAGCAGCATAGGACTAGCGGGATTGAATGAGCAGTTCTTC.

In its sample, this clone was seen once. At one boundary the junction diverges from the germline segment, which might be a read error. The chain has TRBV7-9 and TRBJ2-7, with D possibly TRBD1 on 6 matching bases. The length of the CDR3 is 12 residues. Germline values: CDR1 SEHNR, CDR2 FQNEAQ (reference sequence). CDR3 DNA sequence: TGTTCCAGCAGCTGGGACAATTACGAGCAGTACTTC. Amino acids: CSSSWDNYEQYF.

V usage is TRBV19 and J usage is TRBJ2-1; 13 bases are shared with TRBD2. Per the germline V gene, CDR1 is LNHDA and CDR2 is SQIVND (reference sequence). J was trimmed by 8 bases and V by 6 bases; bases with no gene match: 10. The CDR3 consists of 16 residues. The CDR3 nucleotides are TGTGCCAGTAGGAAACTAGCGGGAGGGCCTCGGGATGAGCAGTTCTTC. Its protein product is CASRKLAGGPRDEQFF.

The chain uses TRBV9 and TRBJ2-1, with 7 bases lining up with TRBD1. Germline trimming cut 0 bases from V and 9 bases from J; bases unmatched to any gene: 9. The germline CDR1 and CDR2 sequences are SGDLS and YYNGEE. The CDR3 covers 15 residues. The CDR3 here is CASSVGQGVYGEQFF. The CDR3 DNA reads TGTGCCAGCAGCGTAGGCCAGGGGGTATACGGTGAGCAGTTCTTC.

The chain carries TRBV4-1 and TRBJ2-3, with a tentative D call TRBD2 (6 bases). Per the germline V gene, CDR1 is MGHRA and CDR2 is YSYEKL. The CDR3 spans 16 residues. V shed 1 base and J shed 4 bases, with 15 bases lying between them. As DNA, the CDR3 is TGCGCCAGCAGCCAAGGAGGTAGCGGTAGCCCAGATACGCAGTATTTT. Translated, it gives CASSQGGSGSPDTQYF.

This clone was detected a few times. The chain carries TRBV11-2 and TRBJ1-1; no clear D. The CDR3 length is 15 residues. Trimming shortened V by 2 bases and J by 0 bases, and 10 bases separated the two germline ends. The V gene's germline CDR1 is SGHAT and CDR2 FQNNGV. CDR3 in amino acids: CASSLSVALNTEAFF. The CDR3 nucleotides read TGTGCCAGCAGCTTATCGGTCGCTCTGAACACTGAAGCTTTCTTT.

The chain has TRBV9 and TRBJ2-2; TRBD2 matches at 7 bases. V was clipped by 0 bases and J by 1 base; unmatched bases: 12. This CDR3 spans 19 amino acids. Germline CDR1 SGDLS, CDR2 YYNGEE. DNA for the CDR3: TGTGCCAGCAGCGTAGGGCCTGCTGGGACGGGAGGGAACACCGGGGAGCTGTTTTTT. Translating it yields CASSVGPAGTGGNTGELFF.

V and J are TRBV6-1 and TRBJ2-1; 8 bases are shared with TRBD1. The CDR3 contains 16 residues. With 4 bases clipped from V and 7 bases from J, the junction kept 12 bases outside the gene matches. Germline assignment: CDR1 MNHNS and CDR2 SASEGT. The CDR3 nucleotides read TGTGCCAGCAGTGTATCCGGGACAGGCGCACAAAATGAGCAGTTCTTC. Translating it yields CASSVSGTGAQNEQFF.